The following is a TCR beta chain sequence with its context. The antigen remains unidentified. This sample is drawn from a study of OX40 agonist ivuxolimab in advanced cancers. Study background: Head and neck, renal cell, melanoma or hepatocellular carcinoma were the cancers that dose-escalation patients had. Three patients, one with hepatocellular carcinoma and two with cutaneous melanoma, responded partially. Points from the study as a whole: CD8+ T cells were the subset that, on average, had more expanded clones than CD4+.

Using immunoSEQ multiplex PCR, the repertoire was profiled, and TCRdb retains in-frame clones only, with some absent. Altogether 70,000 or so clones are present, 90% to 95% being singletons, with the ten largest covering 0.25% to 0.3%. CDR3 length: 14 amino acids. Trimming shortened V by 2 bases and J by 0 bases, and 7 bases separated the two germline ends. CDR1 LNHNV and CDR2 YYDKDF come from the germline V gene (reference sequence). This TCR was recovered from an adult with an advanced solid tumor such as melanoma, head and neck, liver or kidney cancer. The V and J genes are TRBV15 and TRBJ1-1; D ambiguous. This specimen was CD4+ or CD8+ T cells sorted from blood, taken in a trial of the OX40 agonist ivuxolimab. The CDR3 here is CATSRQVMNTEAFF. The CDR3 DNA is TGTGCCACCAGCAGACAGGTCATGAACACTGAAGCTTTCTTT.